This T cell receptor (beta chain) appears in the sequencing data of a study of cytomegalovirus exposure and HLA in healthy donors. Overall study context: T cells numbering about 200 million yielded 90 million to 140 million unique TCR beta sequences in an earlier analysis.

Germline CDR1 and CDR2: SEHNR and FQNEAQ (reference sequence). With 4 bases removed from V and 0 bases from J, the gap between germline ends came to 10 bases. CDR3 length: 15 residues. PCR used 60 Vbeta primers and 13 Jbeta primers. Libraries were prepared by immunoSEQ multiplex PCR; TCRdb keeps only in-frame clonotypes and omits some of them. The table records 65,000 to 85,000 clones, roughly 9.1% of them present only once. In its sample, this clone was seen a few times. The rearrangement joins TRBV7-9 to TRBJ1-3, with D uncertain. The specimen was PBMCs. This sequence originates from a man aged 55 to 70 in good health and CMV-seropositive. Written as DNA, the CDR3 is TGTGCCAGCAGCTCCCCAACTCGCTCTGGAAACACCATATATTTT. Encoded protein: CASSSPTRSGNTIYF. Drawing the rest from reference TRBV7-9 and TRBJ1-3, the complete variable domain is DTGVSQNPRHKITKRGQNVTFRCDPISEHNRLYWYRQTLGQGPEFLTYFQNEAQLEKSRLLSDRFSAERPKGSFSTLEIQRTEQGDSAMYLCASSSPTRSGNTIYFGEGSWLTVV.